This T cell receptor (beta chain) was retrieved from a study of cytotoxic CD8 clonotypes in ibrutinib-treated CLL. Findings of the study overall: Patients showed higher baseline clonality than age-matched healthy donors, and it tracked circulating CD8+ T-cell counts.

The CDR3 consists of 17 residues. V lost 0 bases to trimming and J lost 1 base, with 12 bases between them. Per germline, CDR1 SGHVS and CDR2 FQNEAQ. Worth noting for this clone: Its antigen is not identified.

Sequencing sought depths of 1 in 200,000 to 1 in 1 million T cells. Here immunoSEQ multiplex PCR was the method, and the copy in TCRdb shows in-frame clones only, minus some. The sample holds just over 200,000 clones, roughly three quarters seen once. The source of this sequence is a human donor with chronic lymphocytic leukemia. Source: PBMCs, taken after 12 months of ibrutinib treatment. The chain uses TRBV7-8 and TRBJ1-4; weak D call: TRBD1 (5 bases). This CDR3 reads CASSLAPRGKTNEKLFF. CDR3 sequence (DNA): TGTGCCAGCAGCTTAGCTCCCCGGGGGAAAACTAATGAAAAACTGTTTTTT. The full variable domain, in which reference TRBV7-8 and TRBJ1-4 provide the parts outside the CDR3, is GAGVSQSPRYKVAKRGQDVALRCDPISGHVSLFWYQQALGQGPEFLTYFQNEAQLDKSGLPSDRFFAERPEGSVSTLKIQRTQQEDSAVYLCASSLAPRGKTNEKLFFGSGTQLSVL.